Each of the 18 T cell receptor beta chains below was sequenced from the same sample in a study of response to subunit inactivated influenza vaccine. TCRdb ran MiXCR on the RT-PCR reads and lists one entry per CDR3 protein. The sample holds some 500,000 distinct CDR3 sequences; roughly 23% are singletons and the top ten take over 1.5%. The sequencing used CD4+ T cells sorted from PBMCs, collected 4 to 6 days after vaccination. The receptors derive from a man between 50 and 59 years old who received an inactivated influenza vaccine.

This clonotype was seen only a few times. The chain has TRBV11-3 and TRBJ2-1, with TRBD2 as a possible D gene (6 bases). Germline loops: CDR1 SGHNT, CDR2 YENEEA. V was trimmed by 5 bases and J by 0 bases, leaving 17 bases between them. The CDR3 loop spans 17 amino acids. Here the CDR3 DNA reads TGTGCCAGCAGCGGGTGGAGCGCCGGGGGCTCCTACAATGAGCAGTTCTTC. Its translation is CASSGWSAGGSYNEQFF.

The chain uses TRBV12-3 or TRBV12-4 and TRBJ2-7; tentatively, D is TRBD2 (5 bases). V lost 3 bases, J lost 9 bases, and 18 bases lay in between. The CDR3 is 14 residues long. CDR3 in amino acids: CASSFDLSGEGQYF. The CDR3 DNA reads as TGTGCCAGCAGTTTCGACCTTTCCGGCGAGGGGCAGTACTTC.

The V gene is TRBV5-5, the J gene TRBJ2-1, with TRBD1 matching over 8 bases. The junction had 6 bases not matched to a gene; V was cut back by 4 bases and J by 3 bases. The CDR3 spans 15 residues. The germline CDR1 and CDR2 sequences are SGHKS and YYEKEE (reference sequence). Written as DNA, the CDR3 is TGTGCCAGCAGCAGAGGACAGGGCGGCTACAATGAGCAGTTCTTC. Its translation is CASSRGQGGYNEQFF.

This clonotype was detected a few times. This rearrangement joins TRBV10-3 to TRBJ2-7, with D possibly called TRBD1 or TRBD2 (5 bases each). This CDR3 has 15 amino acids. Germline CDR1 reads ENHRY; CDR2 reads SYGVKD. V lost 0 bases and J lost 4, with 13 bases in between. Here the CDR3 reads CAISESGAGSYEQYF. CDR3 nucleotides: TGTGCCATCAGTGAGTCCGGGGCAGGGTCTTACGAGCAGTACTTC.

This chain joins TRBV21-1 and TRBJ2-7. TRBV21-1 is a documented pseudogene. The CDR3 sequence is 13 residues long. DNA for the CDR3: TGTGCCAGCCCCAGTCACCGCTCCTACGAGCAGTACTTC. Amino acid sequence: CASPSHRSYEQYF.

This clonotype was recorded at least ten times. This chain joins TRBV18 and TRBJ2-3; 9 nucleotides line up with TRBD2. Trimming took 3 bases from V and 4 from J; bases not matched to a gene: 5. Per the germline V gene, CDR1 is KGHSH and CDR2 is LQKENI. The CDR3 has 15 amino acids. The CDR3 loop is CASSPQGTSPDTQYF. The DNA of the CDR3 is TGTGCCAGCTCACCTCAAGGGACTAGCCCAGATACGCAGTATTTT.

This clonotype has just a few counts. CDR3 DNA: TGCAGTGCTAGGGCAGGGGACGCCAATTCACCCCTCCACTTT. Protein: CSARAGDANSPLHF. The chain combines TRBV20-1 with TRBJ1-6; perhaps TRBD1 as D (6 bases). V lost 3 bases, J lost 7 bases, and 13 bases lay in between. CDR1 is DFQATT, CDR2 SNEGSKA, per germline (reference sequence). This CDR3 has 14 residues.

The chain carries TRBV10-3 and TRBJ2-7, with a possible D match to TRBD1 (6 bases). The V and J ends lost 2 bases and 1 base respectively, with 15 bases between them. The CDR3 length is 16 residues. Germline V gene lookup returns CDR1 ENHRY and CDR2 SYGVKD. The CDR3 DNA reads TGTGCCATCAGTGAGCCACAGGGCCGGGATTCCTACGAGCAGTACTTC. Protein product: CAISEPQGRDSYEQYF.

J is TRBJ1-1 and V is TRBV10-3; D is unclear. This CDR3 is 12 amino acids long. Germline assignment: CDR1 ENHRY and CDR2 SYGVKD. V dropped 8 bases and J dropped 1 base, with 8 bases sitting between them. The CDR3 DNA sequence: TGTGCCATCCAATCCAAGAACACTGAAGCTTTCTTT. Protein: CAIQSKNTEAFF.

Here the CDR3 reads CASSLTRLEQFF. CDR3 nucleotide sequence: TGTGCCAGCAGCTTAACGAGACTAGAGCAGTTCTTC. The chain carries TRBV7-8 and TRBJ2-1, with D perhaps TRBD2 (5 bases). Germline CDR1 reads SGHVS; CDR2 reads FQNEAQ. The germline V and J ends were trimmed by 2 bases and 10 bases, with 9 bases remaining between them. The CDR3 covers 12 residues.

This clonotype was seen more than once but under ten times. This chain uses TRBV7-2 with TRBJ2-5; the match to TRBD2 covers 9 bases. The germline V gene encodes CDR1 SGHTA and CDR2 FQGNSA. The CDR3 totals 14 residues. J was trimmed by 6 bases and V by 5 bases; bases with no gene match: 7. The CDR3 spells CASSGNSGRQTQYF. CDR3 in DNA: TGTGCCAGCAGCGGTAATAGCGGGAGACAGACCCAGTACTTC.

CDR3 bases: TGCAGTGCTAGTTCGGACATTCAGTACTTC. It translates to CSASSDIQYF. This chain uses TRBV20-1 with TRBJ2-4; D remains unclear. Trimming cost V 3 bases and J 8 bases, with 5 bases left between them. The CDR3 has 10 amino acids. In germline, CDR1 is DFQATT, CDR2 SNEGSKA (reference sequence).

This clonotype was found once. The chain joins TRBV11-2 to TRBJ1-2, with D tentatively TRBD1 (5 bases). V was pared by 4 bases and J by 0 bases, with 15 bases between. CDR1 and CDR2 from the germline V gene are SGHAT and FQNNGV. The CDR3 length is 16 residues. CDR3 bases: TGTGCCAGCAGCTCTATGAGAAGGGGACCTAACTATGGCTACACCTTC. Encoded protein: CASSSMRRGPNYGYTF.

The chain carries TRBV12-3 or TRBV12-4 and TRBJ1-5; D possibly corresponds to TRBD1 (5 bases). This CDR3 has 13 amino acids. Trimming cost V 3 bases and J 7 bases, with 10 bases left between them. The chain's CDR3 is CASSLNRMQPQHF. Here the CDR3 DNA reads TGTGCCAGCAGTTTGAACAGGATGCAGCCCCAGCATTTT.

V usage is TRBV3-1 and J usage is TRBJ2-1; D may be TRBD1 (6 bases). Germline CDR1 and CDR2: LGHDT and YNNKEL (reference sequence). V lost 4 bases to trimming and J lost 5 bases, with 12 bases between them. The CDR3 has 14 amino acids. The CDR3 DNA is TGTGCCAGCAGCCCCCGGACAGCCAACAATGAGCAGTTCTTC. Residues: CASSPRTANNEQFF.

The chain employs TRBV5-1 and TRBJ2-6; the D gene could be TRBD1 or TRBD2 (6 bases each). Germline lookup yields CDR1 SGHRS and CDR2 YFSETQ. V shed 4 bases and J shed 0 bases, with 8 bases lying between them. The CDR3 is 15 amino acids. The CDR3 spells CASSGGGSGANVLTF. The CDR3 DNA reads TGCGCCAGCAGCGGAGGGGGCTCTGGGGCCAACGTCCTGACTTTC.

V gene TRBV6-1 combines with J gene TRBJ1-2; no clear D. The CDR3 is made up of 13 amino acids. V was cut by 6 bases and J by 4 bases, with 12 bases left in between. CDR1 MNHNS and CDR2 SASEGT come from the germline V gene. CDR3 coding DNA: TGTGCCAGCAGATCAGACGGCATCTATGGCTACACCTTC. This sequence encodes CASRSDGIYGYTF.

Ten or more counts support this clonotype. The chain employs TRBV11-3 and TRBJ2-1; 9 bases line up with TRBD2. The V gene's germline CDR1 is SGHNT and CDR2 YENEEA. The CDR3 loop spans 15 amino acids. V trimming: 1 base; J trimming: 6 bases; junction bases outside the gene matches: 4. Here the CDR3 reads CASSLGGLATNEQFF. CDR3 DNA sequence: TGTGCCAGCAGCTTAGGGGGACTAGCTACCAATGAGCAGTTCTTC.